This T cell receptor beta chain was identified in a study of regulatory T cells in long-lasting Graves disease. The study's findings and limits: Researchers reported studying only peripheral blood, not thyroid tissue.

Germline trimming cut 4 bases from V and 4 bases from J; bases unmatched to any gene: 11. There are 17 residues in the CDR3. Germline values: CDR1 LNHDA, CDR2 SQIVND (reference sequence). About this clonotype itself: As yet, its antigen is unknown.

The authors built TCR beta libraries using iRepertoire HTBI primers and Arm-PCR of CDR3 regions. MiXCR was run by TCRdb on the multiplex PCR reads, yielding one entry per CDR3 protein. This sample has approximately 540,000 distinct CDR3 sequences, with about 12% found just once. As for time point: newly diagnosed GD, antithyroid drugs for less than 3 months. RNA isolated from PBMCs was used to make the TCR library. The patients were enrolled through endocrinology in Xi'an, China. These data also featured in a second study, about T cells in Graves' hyperthyroidism and ophthalmopathy.

The chain links TRBV19 to TRBJ2-7; 12 bases map to TRBD1. Source: peripheral blood mononuclear cells (PBMCs), taken at new diagnosis, from a patient treated with antithyroid drugs. The sequence derives from a woman aged 25-40 years with Graves disease. CDR3 amino acids: CASSRRRDRGPGYEQYF. DNA for the CDR3: TGTGCCAGTAGTAGACGAAGGGACAGGGGGCCCGGTTACGAGCAGTACTTC.